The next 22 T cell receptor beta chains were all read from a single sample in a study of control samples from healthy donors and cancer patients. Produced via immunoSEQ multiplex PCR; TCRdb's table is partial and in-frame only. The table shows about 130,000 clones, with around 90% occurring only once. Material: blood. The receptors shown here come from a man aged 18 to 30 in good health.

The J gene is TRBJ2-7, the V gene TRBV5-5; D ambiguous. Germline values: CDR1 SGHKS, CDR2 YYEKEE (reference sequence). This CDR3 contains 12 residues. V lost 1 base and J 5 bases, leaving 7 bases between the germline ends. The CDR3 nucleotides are TGTGCCAGCAGCTTGCAAGTCAACGAGCAGTACTTC. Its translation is CASSLQVNEQYF.

The CDR3 loop is CASSIVQGGTNIQYF. DNA of the CDR3: TGTGCCAGCAGCATCGTCCAGGGGGGAACAAACATTCAGTACTTC. The chain carries TRBV7-6 and TRBJ2-4; a possible D gene is TRBD1 (7 bases). The CDR3 extends over 15 amino acids. V was trimmed by 5 bases and J by 6 bases, leaving 17 bases between them. The V gene's germline CDR1 is SGHVS and CDR2 FNYEAQ.

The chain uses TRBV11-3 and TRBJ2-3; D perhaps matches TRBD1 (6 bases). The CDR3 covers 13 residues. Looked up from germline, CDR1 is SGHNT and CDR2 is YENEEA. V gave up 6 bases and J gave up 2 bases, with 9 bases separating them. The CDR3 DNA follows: TGTGCCAGCAGGACAGGAAACACAGATACGCAGTATTTT. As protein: CASRTGNTDTQYF.

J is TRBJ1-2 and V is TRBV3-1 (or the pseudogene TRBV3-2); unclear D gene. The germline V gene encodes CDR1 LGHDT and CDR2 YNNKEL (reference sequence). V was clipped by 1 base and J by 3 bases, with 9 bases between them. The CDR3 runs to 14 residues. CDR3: CASSQGHLDYGYTF. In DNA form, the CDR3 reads TGTGCCAGCAGCCAAGGGCACCTAGACTATGGCTACACCTTC.

The CDR3 sequence: CASSLSGGNTEAFF. CDR3 nucleotides: TGTGCCAGCAGTTTATCCGGGGGAAACACTGAAGCTTTCTTT. V gene TRBV27 combines with J gene TRBJ1-1; a possible D gene is TRBD1 (5 bases). The germline gives CDR1 MNHEY, CDR2 SMNVEV (reference sequence). CDR3 size: 14 residues. The V end lost 0 bases, the J end lost 2 bases, and 7 bases lay between the germline ends.

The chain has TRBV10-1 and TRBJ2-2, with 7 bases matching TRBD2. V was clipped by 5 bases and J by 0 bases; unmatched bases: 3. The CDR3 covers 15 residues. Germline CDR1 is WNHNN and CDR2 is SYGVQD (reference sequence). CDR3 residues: CASSFGTTNTGELFF. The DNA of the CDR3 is TGCGCCAGCAGTTTCGGGACTACGAACACCGGGGAGCTGTTTTTT.

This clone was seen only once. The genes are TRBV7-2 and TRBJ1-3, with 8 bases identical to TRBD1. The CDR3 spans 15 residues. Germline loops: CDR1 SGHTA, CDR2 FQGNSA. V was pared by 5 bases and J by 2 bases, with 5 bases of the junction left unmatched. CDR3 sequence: CASSVTGVAGNTIYF. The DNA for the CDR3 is TGTGCCAGCAGCGTGACAGGGGTAGCTGGAAACACCATATATTTT.

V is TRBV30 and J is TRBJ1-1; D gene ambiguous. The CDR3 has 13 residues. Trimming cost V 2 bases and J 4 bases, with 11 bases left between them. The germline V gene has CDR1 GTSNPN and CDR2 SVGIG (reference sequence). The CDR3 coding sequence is TGTGCCTGGAGTTATTCTGCCGGCACTGAAGCTTTCTTT. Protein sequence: CAWSYSAGTEAFF.

The CDR3 sequence: CASSIRGQSTTTNEKLFF. In DNA form, the CDR3 reads TGTGCCAGTAGTATCAGGGGACAGAGCACCACAACTAATGAAAAACTGTTTTTT. The V and J genes are TRBV19 and TRBJ1-4, with 7 bases lining up with TRBD1. V shed 3 bases and J 0 bases; nucleotides not matched to a gene: 10. The V gene's germline CDR1 is LNHDA and CDR2 SQIVND (reference sequence). This CDR3 region has 18 residues.

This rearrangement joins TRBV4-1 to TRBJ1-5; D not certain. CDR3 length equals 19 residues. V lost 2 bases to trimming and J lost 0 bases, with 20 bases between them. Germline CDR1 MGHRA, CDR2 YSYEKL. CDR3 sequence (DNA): TGCGCCAGCAGCCAAATTTATGGGAAGGGAAGCCCTAGCAATCAGCCCCAGCATTTT. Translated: CASSQIYGKGSPSNQPQHF.

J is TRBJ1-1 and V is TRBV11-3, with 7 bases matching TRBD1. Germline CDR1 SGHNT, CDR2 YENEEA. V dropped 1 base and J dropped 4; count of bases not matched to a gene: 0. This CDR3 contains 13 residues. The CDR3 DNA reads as TGTGCCAGCAGCTTAGCAGGGGGCACTGAAGCTTTCTTT. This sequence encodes CASSLAGGTEAFF.

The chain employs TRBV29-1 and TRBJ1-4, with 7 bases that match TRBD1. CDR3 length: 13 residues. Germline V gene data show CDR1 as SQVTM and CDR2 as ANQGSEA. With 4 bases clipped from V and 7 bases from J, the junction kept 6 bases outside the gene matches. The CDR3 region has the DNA TGCAGCGTTGGGGAGGGGGCGATTGAAAAACTGTTTTTT. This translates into CSVGEGAIEKLFF.

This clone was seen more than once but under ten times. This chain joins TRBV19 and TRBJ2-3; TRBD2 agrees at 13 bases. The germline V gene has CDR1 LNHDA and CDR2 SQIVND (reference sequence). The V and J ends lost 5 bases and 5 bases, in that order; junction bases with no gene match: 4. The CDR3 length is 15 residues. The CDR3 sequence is CASSRTSGSLDTQYF. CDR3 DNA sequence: TGTGCCAGTAGTCGGACTAGCGGGAGTCTAGATACGCAGTATTTT.

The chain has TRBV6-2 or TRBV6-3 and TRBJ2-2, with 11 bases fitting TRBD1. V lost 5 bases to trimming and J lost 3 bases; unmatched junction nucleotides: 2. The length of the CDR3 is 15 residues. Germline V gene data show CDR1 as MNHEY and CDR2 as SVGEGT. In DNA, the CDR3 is TGTGCCAGCAGTGGGACAGGGGGGGACACCGGGGAGCTGTTTTTT. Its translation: CASSGTGGDTGELFF.

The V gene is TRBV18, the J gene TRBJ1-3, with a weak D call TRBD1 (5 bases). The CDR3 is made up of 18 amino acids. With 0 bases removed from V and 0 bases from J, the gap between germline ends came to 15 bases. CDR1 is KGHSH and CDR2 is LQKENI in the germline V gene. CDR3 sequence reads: CASSPPNPDTISGNTIYF. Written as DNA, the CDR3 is TGTGCCAGCTCACCACCGAATCCGGACACCATCTCTGGAAACACCATATATTTT.

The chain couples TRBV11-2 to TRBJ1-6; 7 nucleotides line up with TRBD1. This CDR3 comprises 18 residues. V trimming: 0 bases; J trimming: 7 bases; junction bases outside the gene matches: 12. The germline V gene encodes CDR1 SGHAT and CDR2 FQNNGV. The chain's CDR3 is CASSLDVKEGQRNSPLHF. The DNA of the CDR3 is TGTGCCAGCAGCTTAGATGTTAAGGAGGGACAGAGAAATTCACCCCTCCACTTT.

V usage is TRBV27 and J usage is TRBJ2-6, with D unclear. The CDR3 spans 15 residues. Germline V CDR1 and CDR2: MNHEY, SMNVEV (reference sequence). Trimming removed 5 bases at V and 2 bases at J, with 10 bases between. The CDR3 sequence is CASSHQVAGANVLTF. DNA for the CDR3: TGTGCCAGCAGTCATCAGGTCGCTGGGGCCAACGTCCTGACTTTC.

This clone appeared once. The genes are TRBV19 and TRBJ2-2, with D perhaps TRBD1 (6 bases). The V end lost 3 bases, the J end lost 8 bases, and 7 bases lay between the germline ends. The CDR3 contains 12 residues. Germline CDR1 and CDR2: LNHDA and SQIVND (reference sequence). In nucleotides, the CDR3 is TGTGCCAGTAGTATCGGACAGGGGGAGCTGTTTTTT. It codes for CASSIGQGELFF.

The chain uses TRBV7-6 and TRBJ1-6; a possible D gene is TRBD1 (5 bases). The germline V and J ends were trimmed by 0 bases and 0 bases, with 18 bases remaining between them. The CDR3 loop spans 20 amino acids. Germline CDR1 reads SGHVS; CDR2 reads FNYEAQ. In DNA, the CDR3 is TGTGCCAGCAGCTTAGCGGAGTTTTTTGGGGGAAGCTCCTATAATTCACCCCTCCACTTT. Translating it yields CASSLAEFFGGSSYNSPLHF.

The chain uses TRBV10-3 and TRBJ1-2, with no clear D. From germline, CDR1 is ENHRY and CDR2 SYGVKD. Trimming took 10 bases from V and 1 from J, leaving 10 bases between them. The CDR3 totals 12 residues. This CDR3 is CATGSGNYGYTF. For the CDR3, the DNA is TGTGCCACAGGTTCTGGTAACTATGGCTACACCTTC.

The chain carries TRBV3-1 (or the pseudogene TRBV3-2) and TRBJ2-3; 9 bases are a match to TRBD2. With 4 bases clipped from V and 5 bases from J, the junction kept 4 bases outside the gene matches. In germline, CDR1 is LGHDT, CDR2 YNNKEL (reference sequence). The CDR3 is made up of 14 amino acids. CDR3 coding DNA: TGTGCCAGCAGCCGCGGGGGGGCCGAAGATACGCAGTATTTT. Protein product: CASSRGGAEDTQYF.

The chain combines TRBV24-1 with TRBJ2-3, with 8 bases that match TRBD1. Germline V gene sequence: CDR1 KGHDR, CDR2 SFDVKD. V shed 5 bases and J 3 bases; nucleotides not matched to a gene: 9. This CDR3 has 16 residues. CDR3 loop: CATSAWSGGRTDTQYF. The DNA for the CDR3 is TGTGCCACCAGTGCCTGGTCAGGGGGCCGGACAGATACGCAGTATTTT.